A selection of T cell receptor beta chains follows, all from one sample in a study of high-grade serous ovarian cancer treatment subgroups. Produced via immunoSEQ multiplex PCR; TCRdb's table is partial and in-frame only. The sample includes around 9,000 clones, 80% to 90% of them seen just once. Sequenced input: tumor tissue. These receptors all stem from a human donor with high-grade serous ovarian cancer. The CDR3 runs from the conserved cysteine through the conserved F or W. D genes are given only for firm matches. Not every row has a clone size; where given, it reads once, few, many or a size class.

v_call: TRBV9; clone_size: -; cdr3_length: 15; j_call: TRBJ1-4; d_call: TRBD1; cdr3_aa: CASSARDREGEKLFF; cdr3_nt: TGTGCCAGCAGCGCCCGGGACAGGGAAGGTGAAAAACTGTTTTTT
v_call: TRBV6-5; clone_size: -; cdr3_length: 13; j_call: TRBJ2-7; d_call: -; cdr3_aa: CASRVAGFGEQYF; cdr3_nt: TGTGCCAGCAGGGTCGCAGGGTTCGGCGAGCAGTACTTC
v_call: TRBV4-1; clone_size: -; cdr3_length: 16; j_call: TRBJ2-3; d_call: TRBD2; cdr3_aa: CASSPGTSAFTDTQYF; cdr3_nt: TGCGCCAGCAGTCCCGGGACTAGCGCCTTCACAGATACGCAGTATTTT
v_call: TRBV27; clone_size: few; cdr3_length: 13; j_call: TRBJ2-7; d_call: TRBD2; cdr3_aa: CASKQRGSYEQYF; cdr3_nt: TGTGCCAGCAAACAGCGGGGCTCCTACGAGCAGTACTTC
v_call: TRBV7-2; clone_size: once; cdr3_length: 16; j_call: TRBJ2-7; d_call: -; cdr3_aa: CASSSFLGATSYEQYF; cdr3_nt: TGTGCCAGCAGCTCCTTTTTGGGGGCGACGAGTTACGAGCAGTACTTC
v_call: TRBV5-1; clone_size: -; cdr3_length: 15; j_call: TRBJ1-2; d_call: TRBD1; cdr3_aa: CASSVGQGGDYGYTF; cdr3_nt: TGCGCCAGCAGCGTAGGACAGGGGGGGGACTATGGCTACACCTTC
v_call: TRBV18; clone_size: -; cdr3_length: 12; j_call: TRBJ1-1; d_call: -; cdr3_aa: CASSPGEGVAFF; cdr3_nt: TGTGCCAGCTCACCCGGGGAGGGCGTAGCTTTCTTT
v_call: TRBV11-3; clone_size: -; cdr3_length: 17; j_call: TRBJ2-2; d_call: -; cdr3_aa: CASSLDRNSELTGELFF; cdr3_nt: TGTGCCAGCAGCTTAGATCGCAACAGCGAGTTGACCGGGGAGCTGTTTTTT
v_call: TRBV7-2; clone_size: -; cdr3_length: 14; j_call: TRBJ2-5; d_call: -; cdr3_aa: CASSLVGGQETQYF; cdr3_nt: TGTGCCAGCAGCTTAGTAGGGGGGCAAGAGACCCAGTACTTC
v_call: TRBV15; clone_size: -; cdr3_length: 14; j_call: TRBJ1-2; d_call: TRBD1; cdr3_aa: CATSRDGQVYGYTF; cdr3_nt: TGTGCCACCAGCAGAGATGGACAGGTCTATGGCTACACCTTC
v_call: TRBV28; clone_size: -; cdr3_length: 16; j_call: TRBJ2-1; d_call: TRBD2; cdr3_aa: CASSDLEGGTYNEQFF; cdr3_nt: TGTGCCAGCAGTGACCTTGAGGGAGGGACTTACAATGAGCAGTTCTTC
v_call: TRBV7-2; clone_size: -; cdr3_length: 14; j_call: TRBJ1-2; d_call: -; cdr3_aa: CASSPAGGKWGYTF; cdr3_nt: TGTGCCAGCAGCCCTGCGGGGGGGAAGTGGGGCTACACCTTC
v_call: TRBV7-2; clone_size: once; cdr3_length: 13; j_call: TRBJ2-3; d_call: TRBD2; cdr3_aa: CAAWAGGTDTQYF; cdr3_nt: TGTGCCGCTTGGGCGGGGGGTACAGATACGCAGTATTTT
v_call: TRBV9; clone_size: -; cdr3_length: 18; j_call: TRBJ2-6; d_call: TRBD1; cdr3_aa: CASSFHRGQDSGANVLTF; cdr3_nt: TGTGCCAGCAGCTTCCACAGGGGGCAGGACTCTGGGGCCAACGTCCTGACTTTC
v_call: TRBV28; clone_size: -; cdr3_length: 14; j_call: TRBJ1-2; d_call: TRBD1; cdr3_aa: CASSSGQGVGGYTF; cdr3_nt: TGTGCCAGCAGTTCCGGACAGGGGGTCGGCGGCTACACCTTC
v_call: TRBV6-1; clone_size: -; cdr3_length: 15; j_call: TRBJ1-5; d_call: -; cdr3_aa: CASSESVHSNQPQHF; cdr3_nt: TGTGCCAGCAGTGAGTCAGTGCATAGCAATCAGCCCCAGCATTTT